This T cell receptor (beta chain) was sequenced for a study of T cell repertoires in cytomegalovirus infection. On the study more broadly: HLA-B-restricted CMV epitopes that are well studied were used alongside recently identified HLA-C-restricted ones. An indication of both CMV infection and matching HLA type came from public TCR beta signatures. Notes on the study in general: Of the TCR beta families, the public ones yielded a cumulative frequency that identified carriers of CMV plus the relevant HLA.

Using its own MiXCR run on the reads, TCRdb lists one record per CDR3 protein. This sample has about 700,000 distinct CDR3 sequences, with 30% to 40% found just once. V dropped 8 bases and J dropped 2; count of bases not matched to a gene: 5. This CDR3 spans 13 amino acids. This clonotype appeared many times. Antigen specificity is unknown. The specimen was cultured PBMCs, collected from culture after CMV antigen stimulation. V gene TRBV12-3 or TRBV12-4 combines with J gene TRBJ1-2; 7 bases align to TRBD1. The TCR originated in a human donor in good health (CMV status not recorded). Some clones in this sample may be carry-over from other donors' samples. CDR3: CASRQGSNYGYTF. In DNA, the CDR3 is TGTGCCAGCCGACAGGGATCGAACTATGGCTACACCTTC.